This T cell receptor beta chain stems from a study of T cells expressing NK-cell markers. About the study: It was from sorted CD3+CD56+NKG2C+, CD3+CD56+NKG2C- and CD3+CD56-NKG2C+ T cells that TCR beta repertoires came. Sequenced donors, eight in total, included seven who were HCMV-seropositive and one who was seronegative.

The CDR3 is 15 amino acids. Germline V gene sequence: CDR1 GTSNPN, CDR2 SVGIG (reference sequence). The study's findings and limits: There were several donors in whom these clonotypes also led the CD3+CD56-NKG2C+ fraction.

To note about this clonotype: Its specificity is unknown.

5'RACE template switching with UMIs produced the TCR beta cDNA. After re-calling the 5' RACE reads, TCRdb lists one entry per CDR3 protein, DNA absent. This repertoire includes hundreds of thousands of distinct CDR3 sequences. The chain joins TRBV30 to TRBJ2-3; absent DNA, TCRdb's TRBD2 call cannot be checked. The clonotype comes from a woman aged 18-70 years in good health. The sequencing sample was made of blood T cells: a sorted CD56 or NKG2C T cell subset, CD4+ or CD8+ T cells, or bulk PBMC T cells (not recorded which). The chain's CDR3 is CAWMLGGVAVDTQYF.